These 9 T cell receptor beta chains were all obtained from the same sample, sequenced in a study of blood T cell repertoires in COVID-19. The table came from immunoSEQ multiplex PCR; TCRdb's copy has only in-frame clones and leaves some out. The repertoire consists of 200,000 to 300,000 clones, with 88% occurring once and the leading ten covering 4%. The sequenced sample consisted of peripheral blood. These receptors came from a man in his fifties or sixties who had recovered from COVID-19.

V usage is TRBV5-6 and J usage is TRBJ2-7, with 7 bases identical to TRBD2. The CDR3 spans 15 residues. Unmatched junction bases numbered 11, after V lost 4 bases and J lost 4 bases. Germline assignment: CDR1 SGHDT and CDR2 YYEEEE. The CDR3 here is CASSAAIAGGYEQYF. CDR3 DNA sequence: TGTGCCAGCAGCGCCGCGATAGCGGGTGGGTACGAGCAGTACTTC. Complete variable domain (other parts from reference TRBV5-6 and TRBJ2-7): DAGVTQSPTHLIKTRGQQVTLRCSPKSGHDTVSWYQQALGQGPQFIFQYYEEEERQRGNFPDRFSGHQFPNYSSELNVNALLLGDSALYLCASSAAIAGGYEQYFGPGTRLTVT.

V is TRBV10-3 and J is TRBJ2-7; 9 nucleotides agree with TRBD1. Germline CDR1 ENHRY, CDR2 SYGVKD. With V trimmed by 2 bases and J by 4 bases, 0 bases remained unmatched. There are 13 residues in the CDR3. CDR3 amino acids: CAISEDRGYEQYF. The CDR3 DNA sequence: TGTGCCATCAGTGAGGACAGGGGGTACGAGCAGTACTTC.

This clone was detected only once. The rearrangement uses TRBV19 and TRBJ1-5; 7 nucleotides agree with TRBD1. The CDR3 sequence is 12 residues long. The V segment lost 8 bases and the J segment 5 bases; nucleotides outside the gene matches: 3. The V gene's germline CDR1 is LNHDA and CDR2 SQIVND (reference sequence). In nucleotides, the CDR3 is TGTGCCAGTCGGGACAGCTATCAGCCCCAGCATTTT. Protein product: CASRDSYQPQHF.

The V call is TRBV7-3, the J call TRBJ2-2; TRBD1 matches 10 bases. Germline V gene sequence: CDR1 SGHTA, CDR2 FQGTGA. The CDR3 is 15 residues long. After removal of 6 bases from V and 5 bases from J, the junction contained 6 bases not matched to a gene. The CDR3, as DNA: TGTGCCAGCAGTTCGGGACAGGGGATGACCGGGGAGCTGTTTTTT. It codes for CASSSGQGMTGELFF. The full variable domain, with the rest looked up from reference TRBV7-3 and TRBJ2-2, is GAGVSQTPSNKVTEKGKYVELRCDPISGHTALYWYRQSLGQGPEFLIYFQGTGAADDSGLPNDRFFAVRPEGSVSTLKIQRTERGDSAVYLCASSSGQGMTGELFFGEGSRLTVL.

The gene calls are TRBV9 and TRBJ2-7; D might be TRBD1 (6 bases). This CDR3 has 12 amino acids. V lost 0 bases, J lost 7 bases, and 8 bases lay in between. Germline lookup yields CDR1 SGDLS and CDR2 YYNGEE. CDR3 DNA: TGTGCCAGCAGCGTAGACAGGGAAGAGCAGTACTTC. It encodes CASSVDREEQYF.

The V call is TRBV6-5, the J call TRBJ2-7; D is ambiguous. The CDR3 extends over 14 amino acids. Trimming cost V 6 bases and J 0 bases, with 12 bases left between them. Germline values: CDR1 MNHEY, CDR2 SVGAGI. The CDR3 region is CASSNTRSSYEQYF. The CDR3 DNA is TGTGCCAGCAGCAACACCCGGAGCTCCTACGAGCAGTACTTC.

V and J are TRBV9 and TRBJ2-5, with D uncertain. The CDR3 has 14 residues. V gave up 0 bases and J gave up 4 bases, with 10 bases separating them. CDR1 and CDR2 from the germline V gene are SGDLS and YYNGEE. The CDR3: CASSVGPPGETQYF. CDR3 nucleotide sequence: TGTGCCAGCAGCGTAGGTCCCCCGGGAGAGACCCAGTACTTC.

J is TRBJ1-2 and V is TRBV11-2; D possibly corresponds to TRBD1 (5 bases). The germline V gene encodes CDR1 SGHAT and CDR2 FQNNGV. The V end was cut by 1 base, the J end by 8 bases, with 14 bases between. This CDR3 has 14 residues. The DNA of the CDR3 is TGTGCCAGCAGCTTAGTCGAAGGGGCCAACGGCTACACCTTC. Encoded protein: CASSLVEGANGYTF.

The rearrangement joins TRBV5-1 to TRBJ2-2; 8 nucleotides match TRBD1. This CDR3 spans 15 amino acids. Losses at the gene ends were 1 base for V and 7 bases for J; bases not matched to a gene: 6. Germline loops: CDR1 SGHRS, CDR2 YFSETQ. CDR3 residues: CASSLRTGSGGELFF. The CDR3 coding sequence is TGCGCCAGCAGCTTGCGGACAGGGTCAGGCGGGGAGCTGTTTTTT.